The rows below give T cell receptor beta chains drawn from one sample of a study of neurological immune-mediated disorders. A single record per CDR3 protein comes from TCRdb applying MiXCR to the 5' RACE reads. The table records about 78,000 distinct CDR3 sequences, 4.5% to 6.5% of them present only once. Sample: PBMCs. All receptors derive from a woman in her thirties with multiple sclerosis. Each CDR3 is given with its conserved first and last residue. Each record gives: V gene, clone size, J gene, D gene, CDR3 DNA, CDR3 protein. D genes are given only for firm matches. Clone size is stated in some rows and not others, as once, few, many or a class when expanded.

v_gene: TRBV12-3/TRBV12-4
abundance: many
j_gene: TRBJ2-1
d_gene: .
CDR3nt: TGTGCCAGCAGTTTGGCATCTAGCGACAATGAGCAGTTCTTC
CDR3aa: CASSLASSDNEQFF

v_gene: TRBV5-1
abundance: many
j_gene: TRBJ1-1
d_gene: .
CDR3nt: TGCGCCAGCAGCTTGCAAGACGGAACTGAAGCTTTCTTT
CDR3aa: CASSLQDGTEAFF

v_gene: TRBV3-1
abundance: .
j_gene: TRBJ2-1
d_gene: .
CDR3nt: TGTGCCAGTGAGGAGTTCGGGACCTTCAGGAATGAGCAGTTCTTC
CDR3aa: CASEEFGTFRNEQFF

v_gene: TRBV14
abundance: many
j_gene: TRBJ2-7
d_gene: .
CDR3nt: TGTGCCAGCAGCCAACCCCGAAACGGCTCCTACGAGCAGTACTTC
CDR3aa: CASSQPRNGSYEQYF

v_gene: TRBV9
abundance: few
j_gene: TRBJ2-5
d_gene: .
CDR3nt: TGTGCCAGCAGCGCAGAGGGGGGGACCACCAGCCGGACCCAGTACTTC
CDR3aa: CASSAEGGTTSRTQYF

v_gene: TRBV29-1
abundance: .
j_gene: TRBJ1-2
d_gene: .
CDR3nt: TGCAGCGTTGTTAGTACGGCTTCTGGGATATCGTTC
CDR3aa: CSVVSTASGISF

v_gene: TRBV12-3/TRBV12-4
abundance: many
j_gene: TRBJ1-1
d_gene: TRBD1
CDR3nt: TGTGCCAGCACCTTGGGACAGATGAACACTGAAGCTTTCTTT
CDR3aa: CASTLGQMNTEAFF

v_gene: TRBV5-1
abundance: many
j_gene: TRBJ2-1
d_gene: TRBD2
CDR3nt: TGCGCCAGCAGCTTTCGACTAGCTCAGGGCAATGAGCAGTTCTTC
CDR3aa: CASSFRLAQGNEQFF

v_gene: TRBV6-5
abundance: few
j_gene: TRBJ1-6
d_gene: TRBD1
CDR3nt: TGTGCCAGCAGACCCACAGGGGCTAATTCACCCCTCCACTTT
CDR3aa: CASRPTGANSPLHF

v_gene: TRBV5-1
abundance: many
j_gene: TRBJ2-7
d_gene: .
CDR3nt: TGCGCCAGCAGCTCCTCAGGGGTGGGTCCGGACGAGCAGTACTTC
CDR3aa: CASSSSGVGPDEQYF

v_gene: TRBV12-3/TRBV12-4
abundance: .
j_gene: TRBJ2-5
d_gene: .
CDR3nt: TGTGCCAGCAGTCACCGAGTCCGGTACCAAGAGACCCAGTACTTC
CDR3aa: CASSHRVRYQETQYF

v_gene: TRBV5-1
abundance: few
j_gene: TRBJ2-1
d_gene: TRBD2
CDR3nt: TGCGCCAGCAGTTATAGCGGGAGAGGGTACAATGAGCAGTTCTTC
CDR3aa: CASSYSGRGYNEQFF

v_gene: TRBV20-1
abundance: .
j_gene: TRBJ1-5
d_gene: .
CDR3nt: TGCAGTGCTAGATCGGGGGTGCAGCCCCAGCATTTT
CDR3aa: CSARSGVQPQHF

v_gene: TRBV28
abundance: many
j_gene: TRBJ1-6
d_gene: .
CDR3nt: TGTGCCAGCAGTCCGTCGTGGGCTAGGGGTTATAATTCACCCCTCCACTTT
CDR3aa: CASSPSWARGYNSPLHF

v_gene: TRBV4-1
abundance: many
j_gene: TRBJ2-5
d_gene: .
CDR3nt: TGCGCCAGCAGCCAAGTCGCAGCGGAAGAGACCCAGTACTTC
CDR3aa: CASSQVAAEETQYF

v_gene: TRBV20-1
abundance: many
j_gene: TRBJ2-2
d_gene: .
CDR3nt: TGCAGTGCTAGAGCCGAGGGTTCGAACACCGGGGAGCTGTTTTTT
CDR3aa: CSARAEGSNTGELFF

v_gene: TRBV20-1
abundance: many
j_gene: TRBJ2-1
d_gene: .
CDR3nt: TGCAGTGCTTTAGGACGACAGAGTTACAATGAGCAGTTCTTC
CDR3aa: CSALGRQSYNEQFF

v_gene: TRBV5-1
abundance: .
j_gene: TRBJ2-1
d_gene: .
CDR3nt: TGCGCCAGCAGCAGAGGGTCGAGGGGCGATGAGCAGTTCTTC
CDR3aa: CASSRGSRGDEQFF

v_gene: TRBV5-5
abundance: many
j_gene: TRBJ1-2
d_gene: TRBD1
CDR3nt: TGTGCCAGCAGCTTGTCTCCGACAGGGGGCTATGGCTACACCTTC
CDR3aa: CASSLSPTGGYGYTF

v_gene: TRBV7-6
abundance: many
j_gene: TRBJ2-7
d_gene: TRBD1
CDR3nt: TGTGCCAGCGATATACTGGGACAGCCATACGAGCAGTACTTC
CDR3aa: CASDILGQPYEQYF

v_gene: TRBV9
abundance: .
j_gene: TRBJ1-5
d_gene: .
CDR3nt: TGTGCCAGCAGCGTAGGAGGGGCCGGCAAGACCCAGAATTTT
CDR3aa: CASSVGGAGKTQNF

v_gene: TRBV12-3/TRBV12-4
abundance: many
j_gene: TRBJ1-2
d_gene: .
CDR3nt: TGTGCCAGCAGTTTGTCTGGGAATGGCTACACCTTC
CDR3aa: CASSLSGNGYTF

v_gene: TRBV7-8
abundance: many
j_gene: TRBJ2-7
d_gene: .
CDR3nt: TGTGCCAGCAGCTTAGCTGGCACCGACTACGAGCAGTACTTC
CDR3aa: CASSLAGTDYEQYF

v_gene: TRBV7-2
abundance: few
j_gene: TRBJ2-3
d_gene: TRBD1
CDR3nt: TGTGCCAGCAGCCTCACAGGGGCACCTCAGTATTTT
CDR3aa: CASSLTGAPQYF

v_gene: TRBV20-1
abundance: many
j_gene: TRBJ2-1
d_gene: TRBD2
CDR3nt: TGCAGTGCTAGCACTACCGGGACTAGCTCCTACAATGAGCAGTTCTTC
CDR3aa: CSASTTGTSSYNEQFF

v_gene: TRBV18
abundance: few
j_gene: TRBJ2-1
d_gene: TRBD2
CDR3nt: TGTGCCAGCTCACCTGGGAGGGGGCAGTTCTTC
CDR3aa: CASSPGRGQFF

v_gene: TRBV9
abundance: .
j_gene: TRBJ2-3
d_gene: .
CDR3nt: TGTGCCAGCAACCCGACCCCAGCGCCCACAGATACGCAGTATTTT
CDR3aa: CASNPTPAPTDTQYF

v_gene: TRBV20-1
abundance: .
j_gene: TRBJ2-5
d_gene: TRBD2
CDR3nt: TGCAGTGCTAGAGTCATTTATCGGACTAGCGGGAGTTTAGGAGAGACCCAGTACTTC
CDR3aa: CSARVIYRTSGSLGETQYF

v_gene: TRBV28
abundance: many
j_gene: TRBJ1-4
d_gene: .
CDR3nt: TGTGCCAGCAGGAGGGGCAATGAAAAACTGTTTTTT
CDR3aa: CASRRGNEKLFF

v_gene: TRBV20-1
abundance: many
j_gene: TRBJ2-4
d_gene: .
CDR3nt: TGCAGTGCTAGCAACGACAGGTTGGACATTCAGTACTTC
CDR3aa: CSASNDRLDIQYF

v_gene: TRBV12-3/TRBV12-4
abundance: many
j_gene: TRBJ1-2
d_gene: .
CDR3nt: TGTGCCAGCAGCCAAGGCACAGTGGGTGGCTACACCTTC
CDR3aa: CASSQGTVGGYTF

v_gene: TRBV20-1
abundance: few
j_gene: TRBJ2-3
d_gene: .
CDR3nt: TGCAGTGCTAGACAACCCTCGACTAGTTCCGTGGTACTCACAGATACGCAGTATTTT
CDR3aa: CSARQPSTSSVVLTDTQYF

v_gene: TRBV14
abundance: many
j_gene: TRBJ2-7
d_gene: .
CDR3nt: TGTGCCAGCAGCCAAGTAGGGGGAGCGGGCTACGAGCAGTACTTC
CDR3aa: CASSQVGGAGYEQYF

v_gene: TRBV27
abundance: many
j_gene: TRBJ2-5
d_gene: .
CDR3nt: TGTGCCAGCAGTTCGCTAGCACAAGAGACCCAGTACTTC
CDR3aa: CASSSLAQETQYF

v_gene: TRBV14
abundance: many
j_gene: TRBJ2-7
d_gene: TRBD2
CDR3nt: TGTGCCAGCAGCCAAGAGAGGGGAAGCGGGAGGACAATGGGCGAGCAGTACTTC
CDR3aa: CASSQERGSGRTMGEQYF

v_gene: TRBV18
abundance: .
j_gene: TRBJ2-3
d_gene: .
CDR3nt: TGTGCCAGCTCACCTTCCGGGGAACGCACAGATACGCAGTATTTT
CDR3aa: CASSPSGERTDTQYF

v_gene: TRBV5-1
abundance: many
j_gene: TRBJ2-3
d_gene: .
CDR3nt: TGCGCCAGCAGCTTGACCTCAAGGGGGGGCCTCGCCGATACGCAGTATTTT
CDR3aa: CASSLTSRGGLADTQYF

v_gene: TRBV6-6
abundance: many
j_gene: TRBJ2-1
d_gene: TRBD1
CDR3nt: TGTGCCAGCAGTTCGACAGGGAGTCATCCGAATGAGCAGTTCTTC
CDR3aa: CASSSTGSHPNEQFF

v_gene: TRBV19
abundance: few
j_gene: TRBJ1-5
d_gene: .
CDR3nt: TGTGCCAGTAGTATATCCTATGGGGGCAATCAGCCCCAGCATTTT
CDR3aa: CASSISYGGNQPQHF

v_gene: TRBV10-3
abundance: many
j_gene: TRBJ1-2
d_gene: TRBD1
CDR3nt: TGTGCCATCAGTGGACAGGGAGGCCGTGGCTACACCTTC
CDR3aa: CAISGQGGRGYTF

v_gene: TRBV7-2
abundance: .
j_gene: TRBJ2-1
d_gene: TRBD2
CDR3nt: TGTGCCAGCAAAGTTGCAGCGGGAGTTTTAAATGAGCAGTTCTTC
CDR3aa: CASKVAAGVLNEQFF

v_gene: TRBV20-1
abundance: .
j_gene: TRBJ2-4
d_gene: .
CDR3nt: TGCAGTGCTCCTCCCCACGGGTCGGCCAAAAACATTCAGTACTTC
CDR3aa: CSAPPHGSAKNIQYF

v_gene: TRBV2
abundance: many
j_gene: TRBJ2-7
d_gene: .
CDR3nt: TGTGCCAGCAGTGCCTCTTGGACCTCCTACGAGCAGTACTTC
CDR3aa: CASSASWTSYEQYF

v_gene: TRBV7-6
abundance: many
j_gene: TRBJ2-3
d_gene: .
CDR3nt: TGTGCCAGCGGAATGACCTACACAGATACGCAGTATTTT
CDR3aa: CASGMTYTDTQYF

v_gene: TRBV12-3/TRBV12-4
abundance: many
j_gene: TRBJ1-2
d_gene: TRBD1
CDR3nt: TGTGCCAGCAGAGGGACAGCTTCTAACTATGGCTACACCTTC
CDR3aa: CASRGTASNYGYTF

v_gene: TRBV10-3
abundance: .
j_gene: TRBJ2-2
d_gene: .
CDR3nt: TGTGCCATCAGTGAGTCGACGCGATCTCGGGACACCGGGGAGCTGTTTTTT
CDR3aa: CAISESTRSRDTGELFF

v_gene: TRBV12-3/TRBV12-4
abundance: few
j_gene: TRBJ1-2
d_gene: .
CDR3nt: TGTGCCAGCAGTTTCTCCGGGGCTACCCACTATGGCTACACCTTC
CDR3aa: CASSFSGATHYGYTF

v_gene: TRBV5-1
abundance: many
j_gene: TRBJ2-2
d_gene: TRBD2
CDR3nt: TGCGCCAGCAGGGGAGGGCCGAACACCGGGGAGCTGTTTTTT
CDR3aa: CASRGGPNTGELFF

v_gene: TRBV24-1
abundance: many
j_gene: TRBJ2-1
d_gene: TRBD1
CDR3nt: TGTGCCACCAGTGACGGCGGACAGGGACCCTGGAATGAGCAGTTCTTC
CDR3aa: CATSDGGQGPWNEQFF

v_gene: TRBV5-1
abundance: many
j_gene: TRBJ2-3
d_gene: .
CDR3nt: TGCGCCAGCAGCGATGAGGCAGATACGCAGTATTTT
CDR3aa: CASSDEADTQYF

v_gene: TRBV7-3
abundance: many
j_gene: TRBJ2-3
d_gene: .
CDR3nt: TGTGCCAGCAGCTTAGTCGGAGGGGACAACACAGATACGCAGTATTTT
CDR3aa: CASSLVGGDNTDTQYF